The sequence of this T cell receptor (beta chain) was determined in a study of blood T cells in healthy people across ages. The sample holds a few counts of this clonotype. Antigen unknown. Primed by a sample-barcoded 5' primer and a J-beta primer mix, a second PCR proceeded for 7 to 11 cycles. TCRdb reprocessed the 5' RACE reads via MiXCR and lists one record per CDR3 protein. The sample holds approximately 1.5 million distinct CDR3 sequences, about 35% seen once. This CDR3 has 18 residues. V lost 0 bases, J lost 7 bases, and 13 bases stayed unmatched. Germline CDR1 is MNHEY and CDR2 is SMNVEV (reference sequence). Whole-study results and caveats: PBMCs went unsorted, and a conclusive naive versus antigen-experienced comparison was therefore prevented. Higher diversity and more naive CD4+ cells were features of long-lived donors, compared to aged donors. There was no known CMV status for donors, so expanded clonotype changes were possibly confounded.

The V and J genes are TRBV27 and TRBJ2-5; 11 nucleotides agree with TRBD1. This TCR derives from a woman in her twenties or thirties in good health. What was sequenced was blood. CDR3 residues: CASSLSPRDRGVRGTQYF. In DNA, the CDR3 is TGTGCCAGCAGTTTATCCCCTCGGGACAGGGGGGTTCGGGGGACCCAGTACTTC.